One TCR beta chain is described in this entry. Its antigen is unknown. This record comes from a study of blood T cells in healthy people across ages. Study results and limitations: Older individuals had lower TCR beta diversity per million T cells (the decline was roughly linear).

Those donating, healthy Caucasian individuals from Russia, were aged about 6 to 100. Donors each provided about 9.5 milliliters of peripheral blood. At least 5 micrograms of total RNA were extracted per sample. Using a J-beta primer mix together with a sample-barcoded 5' primer, a second PCR was run for about 7 to 12 cycles. TCRdb ran MiXCR on the 5' RACE reads and lists one entry per CDR3 protein. The sample carries about 1.4 million distinct CDR3 sequences, approximately 59% recorded once. This clonotype originated in a man aged 18 to 30 in good health. The specimen was blood.

The CDR3 DNA follows: TGCAGCGTGCAGGCTACTAGCGTCGTAAGCTCCTACAATGAGCAGTACTTC. This translates into CSVQATSVVSSYNEQYF. V gene TRBV29-1 combines with J gene TRBJ2-1, with TRBD2 identical over 7 bases. The DNA end favors TRBJ2-7, so the J call may be wrong. The germline V gene encodes CDR1 SQVTM and CDR2 ANQGSEA. This CDR3 region has 17 residues.